Here is one T cell receptor beta chain with its context. The antigen is not known. These data belong to a study of T cell repertoires in cytomegalovirus infection. TCRdb used MiXCR to reprocess the reads, holding one entry per CDR3 protein. This sample has some 900,000 distinct CDR3 sequences; 30% to 35% occur once, and the top ten carry over 10%. Unmatched junction bases numbered 3, after V lost 6 bases and J lost 6 bases. CDR1 and CDR2 from the germline V gene are SEHNR and FQNEAQ (reference sequence). The CDR3 loop spans 12 amino acids. The genes are TRBV7-9 and TRBJ1-2, with 8 positions matching TRBD1. Sequences were derived from cultured CD8+ T cells from PBMCs, sampled from culture after CMV antigen stimulation. The source of this sequence is a human donor in good health (CMV status not recorded). Some clones in this sample may be carry-over from other donors' samples. CDR3 DNA: TGTGCCAGCAGTCTGGACAGGGATGGCTACACCTTC. Translation: CASSLDRDGYTF.